The present T cell receptor beta chain was sequenced within a study of OX40 agonist ivuxolimab in advanced cancers. The CDR3 is 12 amino acids. V was pared by 5 bases and J by 2 bases, with 0 bases of the junction left unmatched. From germline, CDR1 is LNHDA and CDR2 SQIVND (reference sequence). Prior autoimmune disease or systemic immunosuppression barred patients. General study points: At 0.1-3.0 mg/kg, partial responders had clonal expansion among the lowest observed. In the 0.1 to 3.0 mg/kg range, CD4+ and CD8+ blood T cells had expanded clonally by week 6.

Generated by immunoSEQ multiplex PCR, the TCRdb table keeps only in-frame clones and is missing some. The table shows approximately 60,000 clones, with 65% to 90% occurring only once. A remark on this clone: The antigen is unknown.

This chain joins TRBV19 and TRBJ2-7; 7 bases align to TRBD1. The clonotype was recovered from an adult with an advanced solid tumor such as melanoma, head and neck, liver or kidney cancer. This sample comprised CD4+ or CD8+ T cells sorted from blood, obtained in a trial of the OX40 agonist ivuxolimab. The CDR3 DNA is TGTGCCAGTAGTCAGGGGGCCTACGAGCAGTACTTC. Translating it yields CASSQGAYEQYF.